Sequencing of this TCR beta chain was carried out in a study of EBV T-cell therapy then PD-1 blockade in nasopharyngeal carcinoma. Assay used: immunoSEQ multiplex PCR; TCRdb lists only in-frame clones, some missing. The table has over 15,000 clones, roughly 84% seen once. This clone was picked up one time. Its antigen is unidentified. Treatment in this sample: AdE1-LMPpoly-expanded autologous EBV-specific T-cell therapy followed by anti-PD-1 nivolumab. Sequencing was performed on CD8+ T cells from blood, taken around day 30 from a patient whose treatment included autologous EBV-specific T cells and nivolumab. This sequence originates from a man between 35 and 55 years old with nasopharyngeal carcinoma.

CDR3 sequence (DNA): TGTGCCAGCAGTGAGGGAAATAACCAAGAGACCCAGTACTTC. It encodes CASSEGNNQETQYF. The chain employs TRBV2 and TRBJ2-5; D ambiguous. V shed 3 bases and J shed 0 bases, with 8 bases lying between them. CDR1 SNHLY and CDR2 FYNNEI come from the germline V gene. There are 14 residues in the CDR3.